The 5 T cell receptor beta chains below all came from one sample that was sequenced in a study of T cell responses to AZD1222 COVID-19 vaccine. Sequenced by immunoSEQ multiplex PCR; TCRdb stores in-frame clones only, minus some. The table has some 130,000 clones, approximately 88% seen once; the top ten hold approximately 4%. Material: peripheral blood, obtained on day 0 of AZD1222 vaccination. The receptors shown here come from an adult in good health.

In DNA, the CDR3 is TGTGCCAGCAGTCCCGGAGGGGCAGACCCTAGGTCACCCCTCCACTTT. This gives the protein CASSPGGADPRSPLHF. This rearrangement joins TRBV11-2 to TRBJ1-6, with a possible D match to TRBD1 (5 bases). The germline V gene has CDR1 SGHAT and CDR2 FQNNGV. The CDR3 is 16 amino acids. V lost 6 bases and J lost 10, with 22 bases in between.

This chain uses TRBV25-1 with TRBJ1-1; 7 bases line up with TRBD1. V lost 7 bases to trimming and J lost 1 base; unmatched junction nucleotides: 18. CDR1 and CDR2 (germline): MGHDK, SYGVNS. The CDR3 has 18 amino acids. CDR3 sequence (DNA): TGTGCCAGCACCCGGGAACCGACAGGGCACCCGTCGAACACTGAAGCTTTCTTT. This gives the protein CASTREPTGHPSNTEAFF.

This clone was recorded once. The chain recombines TRBV7-9 with TRBJ2-2, with D tentatively TRBD2 (6 bases). Germline CDR1 SEHNR, CDR2 FQNEAQ (reference sequence). V shed 2 bases and J shed 7 bases, with 14 bases lying between them. The CDR3 loop spans 15 amino acids. The CDR3 bases are TGTGCCAGCAGCTTAATGGCAGGGAGGAACGGGGAGCTGTTTTTT. This encodes CASSLMAGRNGELFF.

The chain joins TRBV2 to TRBJ1-2; D might be TRBD1 (5 bases). From germline, CDR1 is SNHLY and CDR2 FYNNEI. V lost 3 bases and J lost 2, with 10 bases in between. The CDR3 runs 14 residues. The CDR3 DNA follows: TGTGCCAGCAGTGAGACAGCCGAAAACTATGGCTACACCTTC. The encoded protein is CASSETAENYGYTF.

This chain joins TRBV30 and TRBJ1-3; no reliable D call. This CDR3 is 15 amino acids long. V lost 0 bases and J 0 bases, leaving 9 bases between the germline ends. From germline, CDR1 is GTSNPN and CDR2 SVGIG (reference sequence). The CDR3 sequence: CAWSVQGHSGNTIYF. CDR3 sequence (DNA): TGTGCCTGGAGTGTACAAGGCCACTCTGGAAACACCATATATTTT. Together with reference TRBV30 and TRBJ1-3, the CDR3 gives the full variable domain: SQTIHQWPATLVQPVGSPLSLECTVEGTSNPNLYWYRQAAGRGLQLLFYSVGIGQISSEVPQNLSASRPQDRQFILSSKKLLLSDSGFYLCAWSVQGHSGNTIYFGEGSWLTVV.